Listed below are T cell receptor beta chains from one sample, sequenced in a study of cytomegalovirus exposure and HLA in healthy donors. Method: immunoSEQ multiplex PCR; TCRdb's copy keeps in-frame clones and lacks some. The sample carries 150,000 to 200,000 clones, about 80% recorded once. Source material: PBMCs. Receptors were obtained from a man aged 25-40 years in good health and CMV-seronegative. CDR3s include the opening cysteine and the closing phenylalanine or tryptophan. The D gene is left open where the match is weak. Only part of the rows carry a size: once, few, many, or a class if the clone is expanded.

d_call j_call clone_size v_call cdr3_nt cdr3_aa
- TRBJ2-1 - TRBV5-1 TGCGCCAGCAGCTTGGAAGGGGTATTAGTTGTCAATGAGCAGTTCTTC CASSLEGVLVVNEQFF
TRBD2 TRBJ2-3 - TRBV7-9 TGTGCCAGCAGCACCAGTCTAGCGGGGAGCACAGATACGCAGTATTTT CASSTSLAGSTDTQYF
TRBD1 TRBJ2-7 - TRBV7-9 TGTGCCAGCAGCTTATCGGCAGGGGGCTCCTACGAGCAGTACTTC CASSLSAGGSYEQYF
TRBD2 TRBJ2-2 - TRBV14 TGTGCCAGCAGCCAATTTGACGGGAGGGCCGGTACCGGGGAGCTGTTTTTT CASSQFDGRAGTGELFF
- TRBJ2-7 - TRBV6-1 TGTGCCAGCTCTTCCGCCACAGGCCGGGAGCAGTACTTC CASSSATGREQYF
- TRBJ2-7 - TRBV7-9 TGTGCCAGCAGCTCACCACCTTTTGACTATCCCACCTACGAGCAGTACTTC CASSSPPFDYPTYEQYF
- TRBJ1-5 - TRBV27 TGTGCCAGCAGTTTCACGACAGAAGGAAATCAGCCCCAGCATTTT CASSFTTEGNQPQHF
- TRBJ1-1 - TRBV5-1 TGCGCCAGCAGCTTGGATCCGGGGATGAACACTGAAGCTTTCTTT CASSLDPGMNTEAFF
TRBD1 TRBJ1-3 once TRBV6-1 TGTGCCAGCAGCTCCGGGACAGGGGGAAACACCATATATTTT CASSSGTGGNTIYF
- TRBJ2-7 - TRBV7-3 TGTGCCAGCAGCCGGGGGGACAACTACGAGCAGTACTTC CASSRGDNYEQYF
TRBD2 TRBJ2-3 - TRBV28 TGTGCCAGCAGCTTAGCGGGAGACCGCGCAGATACGCAGTATTTT CASSLAGDRADTQYF
TRBD2 TRBJ2-1 - TRBV7-3 TGTGCCAGCAGCCCGCAACGTGGGGGGGGTGAGCAGTTCTTC CASSPQRGGGEQFF
TRBD2 TRBJ2-7 few TRBV5-4 TGTGCCAGCAGATCCGGGACTAACCAATACGAGCAGTACTTC CASRSGTNQYEQYF
TRBD1 TRBJ2-7 few TRBV5-1 TGCGCCAGCTTGGGGACAGACTACGAGCAGTACTTC CASLGTDYEQYF
- TRBJ1-2 - TRBV10-1 TGCGCCAGCAGTGAGAGAAGACAGGCCCTCCGCTATGGCTACACCTTC CASSERRQALRYGYTF
TRBD1 TRBJ1-4 few TRBV15 TGTGCCACCAGCAGAGATTATGGGGCCACAGGGGATAATGAAAAACTGTTTTTT CATSRDYGATGDNEKLFF
- TRBJ2-7 - TRBV11-3 TGTGCCAGCAGCGCCACCCGGAGCTCCTACGAGCAGTACTTC CASSATRSSYEQYF
TRBD2 TRBJ2-1 once TRBV11-2 TGTGCCAGCAGCTTATCACTAGCGCCTAACAATGAGCAGTTCTTC CASSLSLAPNNEQFF
TRBD2 TRBJ2-5 - TRBV11-2 TGTGCCAGCAGCTCGGGACTAGCGGGAGGATATCAAGAGACCCAGTACTTC CASSSGLAGGYQETQYF
TRBD1 TRBJ2-7 - TRBV2 TGTGCCAGCAGGGGACAGTCCTACGAGCAGTACTTC CASRGQSYEQYF
- TRBJ2-7 - TRBV6-5 TGTGCCAGCAGCAGGGACATCTACGAGCAGTACTTC CASSRDIYEQYF
TRBD2 TRBJ2-5 - TRBV9 TGTGCCAGCAGCGTTGCGGCCGGGACTAGCGGGAGGAGTGGCCAAGAGACCCAGTACTTC CASSVAAGTSGRSGQETQYF
- TRBJ2-7 few TRBV29-1 TGCAGCGTTGCCGAGGTGTACGAGCAGTACTTC CSVAEVYEQYF
TRBD1 TRBJ1-6 few TRBV4-2 TGTGCCAGCAGCCGAGGGACAGGCGCATATAATTCACCCCTCCACTTT CASSRGTGAYNSPLHF
TRBD2 TRBJ2-1 - TRBV30 TGTGCCTCAAGGACTAGCCCCCCCTACAATGAGCAGTTCTTC CASRTSPPYNEQFF
TRBD2 TRBJ2-3 - TRBV11-2 TGTGCCAGCAGCTTAGATCTGACTAGCGGGAGGATCACAGATACGCAGTATTTT CASSLDLTSGRITDTQYF
TRBD1 TRBJ1-5 - TRBV6-6 TGTGCCAGCAGTCCGCGCCTGACAGGGTTCTATCTGCCCCAGCATTTT CASSPRLTGFYLPQHF
- TRBJ2-1 - TRBV5-1 TGCGCCAGCAGCCTTAGACTTGGTCGTTACAATGAGCAGTTCTTC CASSLRLGRYNEQFF
TRBD2 TRBJ2-7 - TRBV2 TGTGCCAGCAGGAGAAGCGGGGCATCGCTGGTCTACGAGCAGTACTTC CASRRSGASLVYEQYF
- TRBJ1-1 - TRBV27 TGTGCCAGCAATCGGGGGGGGAACACTGAAGCTTTCTTT CASNRGGNTEAFF
- TRBJ1-2 few TRBV7-9 TGTTCCAGCAGCTTAGGGTGGCGGGGCTACACCTTC CSSSLGWRGYTF
TRBD1 TRBJ1-1 - TRBV7-9 TGTGCCAGCAGAAACAGGGGGAACACTGAAGCTTTCTTT CASRNRGNTEAFF
- TRBJ2-1 - TRBV11-2 TGTGCCAGCGGTCGGGAGAATGTCTACAATGAGCAGTTCTTC CASGRENVYNEQFF
TRBD2 TRBJ2-5 - TRBV5-4 TGTGCCAGCAGCTTGGGGCCTAGCGGCCAAGAGACCCAGTACTTC CASSLGPSGQETQYF
- TRBJ2-1 - TRBV7-9 TGTGCCAGCAGCTTATTGGGGGCTAGCGGCAGCTCCTACAATGAGCAGTTCTTC CASSLLGASGSSYNEQFF
TRBD1 TRBJ1-4 few TRBV7-2 TGTGCCAGCAGCTTACTCCATCCAGGACAGGGTATTAACGAAAAACTGTTTTTT CASSLLHPGQGINEKLFF
- TRBJ2-3 - TRBV9 TGTGCCAGCAGCGTAGTGGGGAGCAGTTCGGGAGATACGCAGTATTTT CASSVVGSSSGDTQYF
- TRBJ2-7 - TRBV5-6 TGTGCCAGCAGCTTGGTCACGAGCTCCTACGAGCAGTACTTC CASSLVTSSYEQYF